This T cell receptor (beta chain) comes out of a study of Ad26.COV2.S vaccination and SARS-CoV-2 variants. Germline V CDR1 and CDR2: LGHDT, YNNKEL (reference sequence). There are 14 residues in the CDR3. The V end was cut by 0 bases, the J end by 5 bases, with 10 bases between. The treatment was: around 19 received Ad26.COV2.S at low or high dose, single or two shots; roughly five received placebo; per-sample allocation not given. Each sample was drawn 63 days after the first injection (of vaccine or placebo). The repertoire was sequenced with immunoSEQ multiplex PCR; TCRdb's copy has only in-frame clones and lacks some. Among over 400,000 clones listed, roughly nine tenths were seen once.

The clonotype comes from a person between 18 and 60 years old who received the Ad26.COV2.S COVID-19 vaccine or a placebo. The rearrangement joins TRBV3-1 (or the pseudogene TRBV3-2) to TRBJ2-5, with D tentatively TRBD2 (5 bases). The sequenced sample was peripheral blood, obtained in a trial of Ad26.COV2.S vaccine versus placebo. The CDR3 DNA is TGTGCCAGCAGCCAAGAACCCGGGATCGAGACCCAGTACTTC. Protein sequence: CASSQEPGIETQYF.